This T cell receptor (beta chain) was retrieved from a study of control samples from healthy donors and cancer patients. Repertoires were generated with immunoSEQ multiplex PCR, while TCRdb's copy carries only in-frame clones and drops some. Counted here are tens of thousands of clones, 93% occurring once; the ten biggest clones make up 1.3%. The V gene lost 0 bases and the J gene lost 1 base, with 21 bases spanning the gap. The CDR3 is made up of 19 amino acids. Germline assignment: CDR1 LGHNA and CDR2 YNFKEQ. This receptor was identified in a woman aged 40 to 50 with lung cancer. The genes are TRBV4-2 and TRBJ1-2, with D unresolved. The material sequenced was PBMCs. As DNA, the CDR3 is TGTGCCAGCAGCCAAGATCTCCTGGGCAGTAATCCGTTTAACTATGGCTACACCTTC. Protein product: CASSQDLLGSNPFNYGYTF.